These 26 T cell receptor beta chains were sequenced from one sample in a study of T cell responses to AZD1222 COVID-19 vaccine. Clones were read by immunoSEQ multiplex PCR, and TCRdb kept only the in-frame ones, dropping some. Of 30,000 to 50,000 clones in the sample, approximately 88% were seen once. The sequenced sample was peripheral blood, obtained 28 days after the second dose of the MenACWY control vaccine. These receptors came from an adult who received the MenACWY meningococcal vaccine as a control.

This chain joins TRBV5-4 and TRBJ1-4; 10 bases are a match to TRBD1. From germline, CDR1 is SGHNT and CDR2 YYREEE (reference sequence). The CDR3 loop spans 16 amino acids. V was pared by 3 bases and J by 7 bases, with 9 bases of the junction left unmatched. The CDR3: CASSSGTGVIGEKLFF. The DNA of the CDR3 is TGTGCCAGCAGCTCCGGGACAGGGGTTATCGGTGAAAAACTGTTTTTT.

J is TRBJ2-1 and V is TRBV5-1; 14 nucleotides align to TRBD2. This CDR3 is 18 amino acids long. Trimming cost V 0 bases and J 4 bases; bases outside gene matches: 6. From germline, CDR1 is SGHRS and CDR2 YFSETQ. CDR3 region: CASSLVRLAGGPYNEQFF. The CDR3 DNA is TGCGCCAGCAGCTTGGTTAGACTAGCGGGAGGGCCTTACAATGAGCAGTTCTTC.

This chain uses TRBV18 with TRBJ2-5; 8 bases line up with TRBD1. The CDR3 totals 18 residues. The V gene end was trimmed by 3 bases and the J gene end by 2 bases; junction bases not matched to a gene: 14. CDR1 and CDR2 from the germline V gene are KGHSH and LQKENI. In DNA, the CDR3 is TGTGCCAGCTCACCTGGACAGGGACGTCTCCGTAATCAAGAGACCCAGTACTTC. It is translated as CASSPGQGRLRNQETQYF.

The rearrangement uses TRBV6-5 and TRBJ2-7; D is unclear. Germline CDR1 is MNHEY and CDR2 is SVGAGI. V shed 8 bases and J shed 3 bases, with 17 bases lying between them. The CDR3 is made up of 14 amino acids. CDR3 in DNA: TGTGCCAGCGGACGGCTCCATACTTTCTACGAGCAGTACTTC. Translated, it gives CASGRLHTFYEQYF.

J is TRBJ2-3 and V is TRBV9; no clear D gene. Germline V gene sequence: CDR1 SGDLS, CDR2 YYNGEE. The CDR3 totals 13 residues. Trimming stripped 0 bases from V and 2 bases from J, with 4 bases between. CDR3 DNA sequence: TGTGCCAGCAGCGTAGGCGACACAGATACGCAGTATTTT. Translated, it gives CASSVGDTDTQYF.

The genes are TRBV5-6 and TRBJ2-7; tentatively, D is TRBD1 (6 bases). Germline V gene sequence: CDR1 SGHDT, CDR2 YYEEEE. Deletions cut 1 base from V and 11 bases from J, with 19 bases between. This CDR3 has 14 amino acids. The CDR3 DNA reads TGTGCCAGCAGCTTGATGGCAGGGGAGTTTCAGGAGTACTTC. This codes for CASSLMAGEFQEYF.

V gene TRBV28 combines with J gene TRBJ2-7; D is unclear. Trimming removed 3 bases at V and 2 bases at J, with 14 bases between. The CDR3 is 15 amino acids. Germline lookup yields CDR1 MDHEN and CDR2 SYDVKM. CDR3 protein: CASSLLPSLPYEQYF. The CDR3 region has the DNA TGTGCCAGCAGTTTGCTCCCGTCCCTCCCCTACGAGCAGTACTTC.

This rearrangement joins TRBV28 to TRBJ1-2, with D hard to call. Trimming cost V 5 bases and J 2 bases, with 9 bases left between them. The CDR3 is 13 residues long. Germline-derived CDR1 and CDR2 are MDHEN and SYDVKM. CDR3 in DNA: TGTGCCAGCAGTGCGACGGAGAACTATGGCTACACCTTC. Its translation is CASSATENYGYTF.

The chain carries TRBV27 and TRBJ2-7, with 7 bases lining up with TRBD2. The CDR3 loop spans 16 amino acids. Trimming removed 6 bases from V and 1 base from J; junction bases left unmatched: 12. Germline assignment: CDR1 MNHEY and CDR2 SMNVEV (reference sequence). CDR3 nucleotide sequence: TGTGCCAGCAGGACAGCGGGGACCCGCGTGTCCTACGAGCAGTACTTC. Its translation is CASRTAGTRVSYEQYF.

J is TRBJ2-1 and V is TRBV11-2, with D uncertain. CDR3 length: 15 residues. Germline V gene lookup returns CDR1 SGHAT and CDR2 FQNNGV. Deletions cut 3 bases from V and 0 bases from J, with 9 bases between. This chain's CDR3 is CASSFRRSSYNEQFF. CDR3 in DNA: TGTGCCAGCAGCTTTAGGCGAAGCTCCTACAATGAGCAGTTCTTC.

V gene TRBV4-1 combines with J gene TRBJ2-7, with 9 bases fitting TRBD1. The germline gives CDR1 MGHRA, CDR2 YSYEKL. V lost 2 bases, J lost 7 bases, and 12 bases stayed unmatched. This CDR3 has 16 residues. For the CDR3, the DNA is TGCGCCAGCAGCCAATCCCCGGGACAGGGCCTGGGAGAGCAGTACTTC. It translates to CASSQSPGQGLGEQYF.

The sample holds a few counts of this clone. The chain uses TRBV27 and TRBJ1-6; TRBD1 is a possible D gene (6 bases). Germline CDR1 MNHEY, CDR2 SMNVEV (reference sequence). The CDR3 extends over 15 amino acids. V lost 7 bases and J 6 bases, leaving 16 bases between the germline ends. The CDR3: CASNHWGAGNSPLHF. Here the CDR3 DNA reads TGTGCCAGCAACCATTGGGGGGCGGGTAATTCACCCCTCCACTTT.

V is TRBV2 and J is TRBJ1-3, with TRBD1 as a possible D gene (5 bases). V was pared by 6 bases and J by 0 bases, with 12 bases between. Germline V gene data show CDR1 as SNHLY and CDR2 as FYNNEI. This CDR3 is 15 amino acids long. CDR3: CASSQSGYSGNTIYF. CDR3 sequence (DNA): TGTGCCAGCAGCCAATCAGGGTACTCTGGAAACACCATATATTTT.

CDR3 DNA: TGTGCCACCAGTGATTTTTGGGACAGGGTTAATTCACCCCTCCACTTT. It is translated as CATSDFWDRVNSPLHF. V and J are TRBV24-1 and TRBJ1-6; 9 nucleotides match TRBD1. Germline CDR1 KGHDR, CDR2 SFDVKD. The CDR3 sequence is 16 residues long. V lost 1 base, J lost 6 bases, and 3 bases stayed unmatched.

The rearrangement uses TRBV2 and TRBJ2-2, with a weak D call TRBD2 (5 bases). Germline V gives CDR1 SNHLY, CDR2 FYNNEI. The V end was cut by 2 bases, the J end by 3 bases, with 10 bases between. This CDR3 has 15 amino acids. The CDR3 region is CASSEWLADTGELFF. CDR3 DNA sequence: TGTGCCAGCAGTGAATGGCTAGCTGACACCGGGGAGCTGTTTTTT. Full variable domain (remainder filled in from reference TRBV2 and TRBJ2-2): EPEVTQTPSHQVTQMGQEVILRCVPISNHLYFYWYRQILGQKVEFLVSFYNNEISEKSEIFDDQFSVERPDGSNFTLKIRSTKLEDSAMYFCASSEWLADTGELFFGEGSRLTVL.

This sequence joins TRBV7-9 and TRBJ2-3; D gene ambiguous. The CDR3 spans 16 residues. Trimming removed 5 bases from V and 6 bases from J, with 21 bases in between. Per the germline V gene, CDR1 is SEHNR and CDR2 is FQNEAQ (reference sequence). The CDR3 region is CASSTAMAVESDTQYF. CDR3 nucleotide sequence: TGTGCCAGCAGCACCGCCATGGCGGTCGAATCGGATACGCAGTATTTT. Drawing the rest from reference TRBV7-9 and TRBJ2-3, the complete variable domain is DTGVSQNPRHKITKRGQNVTFRCDPISEHNRLYWYRQTLGQGPEFLTYFQNEAQLEKSRLLSDRFSAERPKGSFSTLEIQRTEQGDSAMYLCASSTAMAVESDTQYFGPGTRLTVL.

The chain has TRBV4-1 and TRBJ2-3; 7 bases fit TRBD1. The CDR3 has 16 amino acids. The junction had 7 bases not matched to a gene; V was cut back by 4 bases and J by 0 bases. CDR1 is MGHRA, CDR2 YSYEKL, per germline. The CDR3 DNA reads as TGCGCCAGCAGCCTATCCTACAGGGGCAGCACAGATACGCAGTATTTT. As protein: CASSLSYRGSTDTQYF.

This clone occurred once. The CDR3 protein is CASSDSTRVGGYTF. CDR3 sequence (DNA): TGTGCCAGCAGTGACTCGACCCGGGTCGGAGGCTACACCTTC. V gene TRBV6-4 combines with J gene TRBJ1-2; D gene ambiguous. The V gene lost 0 bases and the J gene lost 8 bases, with 13 bases spanning the gap. The CDR3 contains 14 residues. Germline CDR1 is MRHNA and CDR2 is SNTAGT.

This sequence joins TRBV19 and TRBJ1-5; D is possibly TRBD1 (5 bases). The CDR3 length is 12 residues. Trimming cost V 10 bases and J 6 bases, with 13 bases left between them. CDR1 is LNHDA, CDR2 SQIVND, per germline (reference sequence). CDR3 coding DNA: TGTGCCACAGACAGCCTTGCTCAGCCCCAGCATTTT. Protein product: CATDSLAQPQHF.

The table lists this clone with a count of one. The chain couples TRBV7-9 to TRBJ2-7; 9 bases line up with TRBD1. The CDR3 consists of 16 residues. Germline assignment: CDR1 SEHNR and CDR2 FQNEAQ (reference sequence). V dropped 5 bases and J dropped 5; count of bases not matched to a gene: 13. The CDR3 loop is CASSPIRGDREHEQYF. The CDR3 region has the DNA TGTGCCAGCAGCCCTATTAGGGGGGACAGGGAGCACGAGCAGTACTTC.

In DNA form, the CDR3 reads TGCGCCAGCTCGGTCCAGGGACAGCTTAATGAAAAACTGTTTTTT. The encoded protein is CASSVQGQLNEKLFF. The V gene is TRBV5-1, the J gene TRBJ1-4; 7 bases fit TRBD1. This CDR3 contains 15 residues. Unmatched junction bases numbered 10, after V lost 7 bases and J lost 4 bases. Per germline, CDR1 SGHRS and CDR2 YFSETQ. The full variable domain, rest sourced from reference TRBV5-1 and TRBJ1-4, is KAGVTQTPRYLIKTRGQQVTLSCSPISGHRSVSWYQQTPGQGLQFLFEYFSETQRNKGNFPGRFSGRQFSNSRSEMNVSTLELGDSALYLCASSVQGQLNEKLFFGSGTQLSVL.

V is TRBV5-4 and J is TRBJ2-5; TRBD1 agrees at 8 bases. This CDR3 is built from 17 residues. V shed 4 bases and J 2 bases; nucleotides not matched to a gene: 13. Germline loops: CDR1 SGHNT, CDR2 YYREEE (reference sequence). The CDR3 sequence is CASSGDAGTGRQETQYF. For the CDR3, the DNA is TGTGCCAGCAGCGGGGACGCCGGGACAGGCAGACAAGAGACCCAGTACTTC.

This chain connects TRBV2 to TRBJ1-2; 7 bases match TRBD1. V shed 6 bases, J shed 2 bases, and the junction held 6 bases outside the gene matches. CDR1 and CDR2 from the germline V gene are SNHLY and FYNNEI. CDR3 size: 14 residues. CDR3 nucleotide sequence: TGTGCCAGCAGCGTACAGGGGATAAACTATGGCTACACCTTC. Protein product: CASSVQGINYGYTF.

The chain couples TRBV2 to TRBJ2-7; 11 nucleotides line up with TRBD2. The CDR3 is made up of 15 amino acids. V lost 5 bases, J lost 2 bases, and 5 bases stayed unmatched. The germline CDR1 and CDR2 sequences are SNHLY and FYNNEI. Here the CDR3 reads CASSQVAGGTYEQYF. CDR3 DNA: TGTGCCAGCAGTCAGGTAGCGGGAGGGACCTACGAGCAGTACTTC.

This CDR3 reads CASSLSGVSIDTQYF. The CDR3 bases are TGTGCCAGCAGCCTCTCTGGGGTATCAATCGATACGCAGTATTTT. The chain couples TRBV7-3 to TRBJ2-3, with D uncertain. Germline lookup yields CDR1 SGHTA and CDR2 FQGTGA. Deletions cut 5 bases from V and 6 bases from J, with 18 bases between. This CDR3 is built from 15 residues.

V is TRBV12-3 or TRBV12-4 and J is TRBJ1-3, with D uncertain. This CDR3 contains 13 residues. V was shortened by 2 bases and J by 4 bases, with 6 bases between the two germline ends. Here the CDR3 reads CASSLSGGNTIYF. CDR3 in DNA: TGTGCCAGCAGTTTAAGTGGAGGAAACACCATATATTTT.